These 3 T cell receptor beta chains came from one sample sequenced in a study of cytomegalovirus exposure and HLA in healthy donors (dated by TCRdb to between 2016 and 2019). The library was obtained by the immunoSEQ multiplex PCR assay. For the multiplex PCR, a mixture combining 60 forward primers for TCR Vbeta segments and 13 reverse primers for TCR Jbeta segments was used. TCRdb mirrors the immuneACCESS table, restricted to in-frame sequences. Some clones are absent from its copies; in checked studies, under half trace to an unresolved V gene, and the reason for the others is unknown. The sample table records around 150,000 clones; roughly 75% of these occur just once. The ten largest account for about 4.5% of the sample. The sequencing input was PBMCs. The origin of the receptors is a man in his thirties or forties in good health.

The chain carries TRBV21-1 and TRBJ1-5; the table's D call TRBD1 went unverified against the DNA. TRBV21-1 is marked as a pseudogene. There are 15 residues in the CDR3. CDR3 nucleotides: TGTGCCAGCAGCAAAGTAAGGGGGAGCAATCAGCCCCAGCATTTT. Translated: CASSKVRGSNQPQHF.

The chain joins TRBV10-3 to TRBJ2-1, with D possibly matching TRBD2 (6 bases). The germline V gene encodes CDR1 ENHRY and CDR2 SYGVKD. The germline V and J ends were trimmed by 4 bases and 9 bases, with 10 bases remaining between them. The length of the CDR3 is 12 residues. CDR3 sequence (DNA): TGTGCCATCAGTGGACTAGTTGGTGAGCAGTTCTTC. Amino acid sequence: CAISGLVGEQFF.

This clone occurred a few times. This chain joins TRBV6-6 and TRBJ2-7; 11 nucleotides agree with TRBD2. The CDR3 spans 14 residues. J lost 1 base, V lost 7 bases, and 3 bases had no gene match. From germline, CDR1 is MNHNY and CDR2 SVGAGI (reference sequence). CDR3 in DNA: TGTGCCAGCACTGGGACTAGCGGTTCCTACGAGCAGTACTTC. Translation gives CASTGTSGSYEQYF.